The sequence of this TCR beta chain was determined in a study of CD8+CD57+ T cells in acquired aplastic anemia. Study-wide context: Each DNA sample taken from sorted CD4+ and CD8+ cells came to 3.2 ug on average.

Findings and limits, study-wide: In common between the patients and the controls were twenty-nine CD8+ CDR3 sequences.

The length of the CDR3 is 14 residues. V was shortened by 5 bases and J by 0 bases, with 7 bases between the two germline ends. Germline V gene sequence: CDR1 SEHNR, CDR2 FQNEAQ (reference sequence). TCR beta VDJ and CDR3 profiles were obtained from a genomic DNA template. One entry per CDR3 protein results from TCRdb running MiXCR on the reads. The data contain some 120,000 distinct CDR3 sequences, around 46% of them singletons. At least ten counts were recorded for this clonotype. Its target is not known. The specimen sequenced was sorted CD4+, CD8+, or CD8+CD57+ T cells (not recorded which) from PBMCs. The rearrangement uses TRBV7-9 and TRBJ2-2; tentative D call: TRBD1 (5 bases). The receptor was isolated from a human donor in good health, serving as a control. CDR3 nucleotides: TGTGCCAGCAGCCGACAGCCGAACACCGGGGAGCTGTTTTTT. It is translated as CASSRQPNTGELFF.